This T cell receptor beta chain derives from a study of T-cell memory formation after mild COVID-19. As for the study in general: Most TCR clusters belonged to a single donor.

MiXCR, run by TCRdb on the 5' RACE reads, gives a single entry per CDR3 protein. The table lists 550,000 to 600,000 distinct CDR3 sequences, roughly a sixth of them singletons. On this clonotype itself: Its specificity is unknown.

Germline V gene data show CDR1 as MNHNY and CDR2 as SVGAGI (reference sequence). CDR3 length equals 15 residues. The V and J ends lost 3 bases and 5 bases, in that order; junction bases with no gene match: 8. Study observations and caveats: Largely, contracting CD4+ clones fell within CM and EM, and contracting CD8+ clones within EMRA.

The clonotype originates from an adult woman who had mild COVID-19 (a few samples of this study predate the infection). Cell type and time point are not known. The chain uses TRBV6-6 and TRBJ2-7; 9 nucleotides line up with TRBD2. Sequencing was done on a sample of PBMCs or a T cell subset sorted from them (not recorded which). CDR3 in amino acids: CASSYSGGQRNEQYF. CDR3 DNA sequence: TGTGCCAGCAGTTATAGCGGGGGACAGAGGAACGAGCAGTACTTC.